The next 5 T cell receptor beta chains were all read from a single sample in a study of blood T cells in healthy people across ages. For the second PCR, which ran for about 7 to 11 cycles, a sample-barcoded 5' primer and a J-beta primer mix were used. MiXCR was run by TCRdb on the 5' RACE reads, yielding one entry per CDR3 protein. The data contain over 300,000 distinct CDR3 sequences, 45% to 60% of them singletons. The source material was blood. The receptors were sampled from a man in his sixties in good health.

This chain uses TRBV3-1 with TRBJ2-3; unclear D gene. Germline assignment: CDR1 LGHDT and CDR2 YNNKEL (reference sequence). This CDR3 is built from 13 residues. With 7 bases removed from V and 2 bases from J, the gap between germline ends came to 10 bases. The CDR3 loop is CASTDLYTDTQYF. For the CDR3, the DNA is TGTGCCAGCACCGACTTATACACAGATACGCAGTATTTT.

Comments on this clonotype: One end of the junction is discordant with germline, which a read error may explain. This chain joins TRBV7-2 and TRBJ1-2, with 9 positions matching TRBD1. Germline V gene data show CDR1 as SGHTA and CDR2 as FQGNSA. The CDR3 is 17 residues long. CDR3: CAGSHGRNRGQNYGYTF. The CDR3 DNA sequence: TGTGCCGGCAGCCATGGTCGAAACAGGGGGCAGAACTATGGCTACACCTTC.

Regarding this clonotype: A read error may be the cause here, since a much bigger clone is one base away. V usage is TRBV7-9 and J usage is TRBJ2-1; D is unclear. CDR3 size: 12 residues. The germline CDR1 and CDR2 sequences are SEHNR and FQNEAQ (reference sequence). CDR3 region: CSSSLRRDEQFF. In DNA form, the CDR3 reads TGTTCCAGCAGCTTACGGCGAGATGAGCAGTTCTTC.

This clonotype occurred a few times. V gene TRBV3-1 combines with J gene TRBJ2-5, with no clear D. The end of the DNA aligns better with TRBJ2-7, so the J call may be wrong. The germline CDR1 and CDR2 sequences are LGHDT and YNNKEL (reference sequence). The CDR3 extends over 12 amino acids. In nucleotides, the CDR3 is TGTGCCAGCAGCCAAGGGCGTCGCGAGCAGTACTTC. It specifies CASSQGRREQYF.

The rearrangement uses TRBV7-3 and TRBJ2-7, with 9 bases fitting TRBD1. V was pared by 2 bases and J by 3 bases, with 5 bases of the junction left unmatched. CDR3 size: 15 residues. Germline CDR1 is SGHTA and CDR2 is FQGTGA. DNA of the CDR3: TGTGCCAGCAGCTTATCTGGGACAGGGATCTACGAGCAGTACTTC. Translating it yields CASSLSGTGIYEQYF.